A single sample is the source of the 5 T cell receptor beta chains below, sequenced in a study of tumor and adjacent non-tumor tissue in lung cancer. TCRbeta libraries were built with three rounds of nested PCR, modified from ARM-PCR. TCRdb passed the multiplex PCR reads through MiXCR, listing each CDR3 protein once. Among 120,000 to 150,000 distinct CDR3 sequences listed, around 60% were seen once. RNA was extracted from bulk tissue without any cell sorting. The sample was lung tumor tissue. These receptors all come from a man aged 55-75 years with small cell lung cancer.

A remark on this clonotype: The junction shows a germline mismatch at one end, possibly a read error. J is TRBJ2-1 and V is TRBV11-1, with 7 bases fitting TRBD2. The CDR3 is 15 residues long. Germline-derived CDR1 and CDR2 are SGHAT and FQDESV (reference sequence). The CDR3 here is CASSTRQRGNDEQCF. CDR3 coding DNA: TGTGCCAGCAGCACCCGACAGCGGGGCAACGATGAGCAGTGCTTC.

This clonotype has a handful of counts. The CDR3 DNA reads TGTGCCAGCAGCCAAGACTCCGGGACCAGGGTCGGGGCCCAGTACTTC. Protein: CASSQDSGTRVGAQYF. The rearrangement joins TRBV4-2 to TRBJ2-5; the D gene could be TRBD1 or TRBD2 (5 bases each). The length of the CDR3 is 16 residues. Germline CDR1 LGHNA, CDR2 YNFKEQ. Between the trimmed V and J ends, which lost 0 bases and 9 bases, there was a span of 20 bases.

The CDR3: CASSFTDTEAFF. CDR3 bases: TGTGCCAGCAGTTTTACGGACACTGAAGCTTTCTTT. J is TRBJ1-1 and V is TRBV12-3 or TRBV12-4; D remains ambiguous. This CDR3 has 12 amino acids. V lost 3 bases and J lost 3, with 5 bases in between.

A note on this clonotype: A much larger clone is a single base away; this may be a read error. The chain employs TRBV10-1 and TRBJ1-5; 7 positions match TRBD1. The CDR3 extends over 17 amino acids. Germline V gene sequence: CDR1 WNHNN, CDR2 SYGVQD (reference sequence). Trimming at V came to 10 bases and at J to 3 bases, leaving 18 bases not matched to a gene. The CDR3 region is CANTLRTGLSHNQPQHF. Here the CDR3 DNA reads TGCGCCAACACTTTAAGGACAGGTCTCAGCCACAATCAGCCCCAGCATTTT.

Comments on this clonotype: The CDR3 end shows no conserved phenylalanine or tryptophan, and so a read error is likely. The chain carries TRBV29-1 and TRBJ2-2; 10 bases line up with TRBD2. V shed 5 bases, J shed 7 bases, and the junction held 13 bases outside the gene matches. Germline V lookup: CDR1 SQVTM, CDR2 ANQGSEA. The CDR3 contains 16 residues. In nucleotides, the CDR3 is TGCAGCGTTATCCTCAGCGGGAGGGAAATTAACGGGGAGCTGTTTATT. This translates into CSVILSGREINGELFI.